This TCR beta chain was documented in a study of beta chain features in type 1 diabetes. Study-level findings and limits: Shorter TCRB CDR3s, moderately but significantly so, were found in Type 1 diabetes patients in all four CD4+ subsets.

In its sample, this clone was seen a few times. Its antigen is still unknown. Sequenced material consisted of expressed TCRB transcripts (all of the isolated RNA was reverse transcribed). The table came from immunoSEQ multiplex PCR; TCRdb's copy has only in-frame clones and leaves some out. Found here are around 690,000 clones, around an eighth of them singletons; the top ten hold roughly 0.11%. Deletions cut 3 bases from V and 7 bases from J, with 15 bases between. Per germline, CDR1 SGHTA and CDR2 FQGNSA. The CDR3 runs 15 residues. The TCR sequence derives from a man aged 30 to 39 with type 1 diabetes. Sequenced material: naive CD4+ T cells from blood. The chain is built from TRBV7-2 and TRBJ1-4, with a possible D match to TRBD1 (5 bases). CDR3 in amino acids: CASSLGWAGAEKLFF. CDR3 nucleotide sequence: TGTGCCAGCAGCTTGGGCTGGGCCGGGGCTGAAAAACTGTTTTTT.